This section outlines one TCR beta chain sequence together with its context. The intended depth for sequencing was 1 in 200,000 to 1 in 1 million T cells. Sequencing used immunoSEQ multiplex PCR; TCRdb keeps in-frame clones, though not all of them. Here the sample spans approximately 47,000 clones, over 60% being singletons. The sample originates from a study of cytotoxic CD8 clonotypes in ibrutinib-treated CLL. The sequencing used PBMCs, collected after 24 months of ibrutinib treatment. The clonotype comes from a human donor with chronic lymphocytic leukemia.

CDR3 sequence (DNA): TGTGCCAGCTCACCCTATGGGAGCCAAGAGACCCAGTACTTC. Translated, it gives CASSPYGSQETQYF. The J gene is TRBJ2-5, the V gene TRBV18, with D perhaps matching TRBD2 (5 bases). The germline CDR1 and CDR2 sequences are KGHSH and LQKENI. CDR3 size: 14 residues. V was shortened by 3 bases and J by 1 base, with 9 bases between the two germline ends.